Below, 24 T cell receptor beta chains from the same sample are listed, as sequenced in a study of T cell clones after liver transplantation. The repertoire was sequenced with immunoSEQ multiplex PCR; TCRdb's copy has only in-frame clones and lacks some. The repertoire includes 55,000 to 75,000 clones, 70% to 80% of them detected once, and about 2.8% sits in the top ten. Sequenced material: CD4+ T cells from blood, taken at the approximately 16-month timepoint. The receptors were sampled from a human patient who received a liver transplant. Some of the T cells might come from the graft donor.

In nucleotides, the CDR3 is TGTGCCAGCAGCTACCGGACCCGAGCAGATACGCAGTATTTT. Its translation: CASSYRTRADTQYF. The genes are TRBV7-9 and TRBJ2-3, with no clear D. Trimming pared 4 bases from V and 4 bases from J, leaving 12 bases between. The CDR3 is made up of 14 amino acids. Germline V lookup: CDR1 SEHNR, CDR2 FQNEAQ (reference sequence).

The chain carries TRBV6-1 and TRBJ2-7; 8 nucleotides align to TRBD1. CDR1 and CDR2 (germline): MNHNS, SASEGT. The CDR3 sequence is 15 residues long. J gave up 2 bases and V 2 bases, and 5 bases lay outside the gene matches. The CDR3 here is CASSERGQATYEQYF. DNA of the CDR3: TGTGCCAGCAGTGAAAGGGGACAGGCGACCTACGAGCAGTACTTC.

The rearrangement joins TRBV6-4 to TRBJ1-1; a weak D match, TRBD1 (5 bases). The CDR3 is 13 residues long. V dropped 4 bases and J dropped 1 base, with 7 bases sitting between them. Germline CDR1 and CDR2: MRHNA and SNTAGT. The CDR3, as DNA: TGTGCCAGCAGTGTGGGGGAGAACACTGAAGCTTTCTTT. It encodes CASSVGENTEAFF.

This sequence joins TRBV6-4 and TRBJ2-2; 7 bases map to TRBD1. The CDR3 has 16 residues. Germline CDR1 and CDR2: MRHNA and SNTAGT. V was pared by 2 bases and J by 0 bases, with 3 bases of the junction left unmatched. Written as DNA, the CDR3 is TGTGCCAGCAGTGACATAGGGGGCGCGAACACCGGGGAGCTGTTTTTT. As protein: CASSDIGGANTGELFF.

The V gene is TRBV19, the J gene TRBJ1-4; maybe TRBD1 (6 bases). Germline assignment: CDR1 LNHDA and CDR2 SQIVND (reference sequence). This CDR3 spans 13 amino acids. The ends were cut back, 6 bases at V and 3 bases at J, with 8 bases in the middle. The CDR3 DNA follows: TGTGCCAGTAGGGACAGACCTAATGAAAAACTGTTTTTT. It yields the protein CASRDRPNEKLFF.

The genes are TRBV6-5 and TRBJ1-3; no definite D call. Germline-derived CDR1 and CDR2 are MNHEY and SVGAGI. V lost 0 bases and J 3 bases, leaving 12 bases between the germline ends. The CDR3 covers 16 residues. CDR3 bases: TGTGCCAGCAGTTACTCGACTAAGGCAGATGGAAACACCATATATTTT. Amino acids: CASSYSTKADGNTIYF.

Turning to this clone: The identical CDR3 is also encoded by other nucleotide sequences in the sample. This chain joins TRBV19 and TRBJ2-3; TRBD1 agrees at 9 bases. Germline V gene sequence: CDR1 LNHDA, CDR2 SQIVND (reference sequence). The junction had 2 bases not matched to a gene; V was cut back by 6 bases and J by 1 base. The CDR3 sequence is 14 residues long. The CDR3 region is CASRRTGGTDTQYF. The CDR3 coding sequence is TGTGCCAGTAGGAGGACAGGGGGCACAGATACGCAGTATTTT.

This clone was observed a single time. The V call is TRBV19, the J call TRBJ2-7, with TRBD1 matching over 7 bases. This CDR3 spans 14 amino acids. V shed 6 bases and J 2 bases; nucleotides not matched to a gene: 7. Germline V gene data show CDR1 as LNHDA and CDR2 as SQIVND (reference sequence). CDR3 DNA: TGTGCCAGTAGAGTGACAGGGAACACCTACGAGCAGTACTTC. Translated: CASRVTGNTYEQYF.

The gene calls are TRBV30 and TRBJ1-6; 12 nucleotides match TRBD1. This CDR3 has 14 residues. Per the germline V gene, CDR1 is GTSNPN and CDR2 is SVGIG (reference sequence). V was clipped by 5 bases and J by 6 bases; unmatched bases: 2. CDR3 in DNA: TGTGCCTGGGGGACAGGGGGCGGTAATTCACCCCTCCACTTT. This gives the protein CAWGTGGGNSPLHF.

This clone is a singleton in its sample. The rearrangement uses TRBV18 and TRBJ1-3, with D perhaps TRBD1 (6 bases). Germline V lookup: CDR1 KGHSH, CDR2 LQKENI. The CDR3 totals 16 residues. V lost 1 base, J lost 0 bases, and 10 bases lay in between. CDR3 nucleotides: TGTGCCAGCTCACCACTAAACAGGGCCTCTGGAAACACCATATATTTT. Translating it yields CASSPLNRASGNTIYF.

A few counts support this clone. This sequence joins TRBV6-1 and TRBJ1-5; D is unresolved. The CDR3 is made up of 13 amino acids. V lost 3 bases, J lost 5 bases, and 8 bases lay in between. Germline-derived CDR1 and CDR2 are MNHNS and SASEGT. The CDR3 protein is CASSDSFDQPQHF. The CDR3 DNA reads TGTGCCAGCAGTGACAGTTTTGATCAGCCCCAGCATTTT.

This chain connects TRBV7-2 to TRBJ1-2; TRBD1 matches at 8 bases. Trimming took 3 bases from V and 4 from J; bases not matched to a gene: 16. Germline CDR1 and CDR2: SGHTA and FQGNSA. The CDR3 spans 18 residues. The CDR3 loop is CASSFQGAIPTAGYGYTF. The CDR3, as DNA: TGTGCCAGCAGCTTTCAGGGGGCAATACCGACCGCGGGCTATGGCTACACCTTC.

This chain connects TRBV19 to TRBJ1-5; 8 bases are a match to TRBD1. V was clipped by 2 bases and J by 1 base; unmatched bases: 4. CDR3 length equals 16 residues. Per the germline V gene, CDR1 is LNHDA and CDR2 is SQIVND (reference sequence). CDR3 loop: CASSISTGGSNQPQHF. The CDR3 region has the DNA TGTGCCAGTAGTATATCCACAGGGGGAAGCAATCAGCCCCAGCATTTT.

V is TRBV6-1 and J is TRBJ1-1; the D is unclear. V was trimmed by 8 bases and J by 0 bases, leaving 16 bases between them. CDR3 length equals 15 residues. CDR1 and CDR2 from the germline V gene are MNHNS and SASEGT. CDR3 sequence (DNA): TGTGCCAGCCTCCGATTGCGGGAGATGAACACTGAAGCTTTCTTT. Residues: CASLRLREMNTEAFF.

This clone turned up a few times. CDR3 residues: CTSSQEVRDLFFFSYNSPLHF. CDR3 nucleotide sequence: TGCACCAGCAGCCAAGAGGTCAGGGACTTGTTCTTTTTCTCCTATAATTCACCCCTCCACTTT. The rearrangement joins TRBV1 to TRBJ1-6. TRBV1 is tagged as a pseudogene. CDR3 length: 21 amino acids.

The DNA for the CDR3 is TGTGCCAGTAGTATAAAGGGACCCCTTGGGAATCAGCCCCAGCATTTT. Translating gives CASSIKGPLGNQPQHF. The gene calls are TRBV19 and TRBJ1-5; D is perhaps TRBD1 (5 bases). Germline V gives CDR1 LNHDA, CDR2 SQIVND (reference sequence). V was cut by 2 bases and J by 4 bases, with 15 bases left in between. CDR3 length: 16 residues.

The rearrangement uses TRBV28 and TRBJ1-6; unclear D gene. Per the germline V gene, CDR1 is MDHEN and CDR2 is SYDVKM. The CDR3 is 16 amino acids. V shed 2 bases and J shed 5 bases, with 13 bases lying between them. CDR3 residues: CASSLAQSGNNSPLHF. CDR3 nucleotide sequence: TGTGCCAGCAGTTTAGCACAGTCCGGGAATAATTCACCCCTCCACTTT.

The CDR3 nucleotides read TGTGCCAGCAGTTACCCTCCGACAGGGGCTTTGATGAACACTGAAGCTTTCTTT. Translation gives CASSYPPTGALMNTEAFF. The chain combines TRBV28 with TRBJ1-1; 8 positions agree with TRBD1. This CDR3 contains 18 residues. J gave up 0 bases and V 4 bases, and 13 bases lay outside the gene matches. Germline V gene lookup returns CDR1 MDHEN and CDR2 SYDVKM.

Notes on this clone: This sample also contains other DNA sequences that code for the same CDR3. The chain has TRBV18 and TRBJ2-5; D uncertain. The V gene lost 2 bases and the J gene lost 0 bases, with 1 base spanning the gap. Germline V gene data show CDR1 as KGHSH and CDR2 as LQKENI. The CDR3 spans 12 residues. In DNA, the CDR3 is TGTGCCAGCTCACCAAACCAAGAGACCCAGTACTTC. Translation gives CASSPNQETQYF.

The CDR3 sequence: CASSEDWGLSGNTIYF. CDR3 DNA sequence: TGTGCCAGCAGTGAAGATTGGGGGCTCTCTGGAAACACCATATATTTT. The chain couples TRBV2 to TRBJ1-3; D may be TRBD1 (6 bases). In germline, CDR1 is SNHLY, CDR2 FYNNEI. The CDR3 contains 16 residues. V lost 1 base, J lost 0 bases, and 10 bases lay in between.

This clone was counted a few times. V is TRBV19 and J is TRBJ1-1; D gene ambiguous. The V and J ends lost 6 bases and 4 bases respectively, with 15 bases between them. Per the germline V gene, CDR1 is LNHDA and CDR2 is SQIVND (reference sequence). The CDR3 covers 14 residues. CDR3 DNA: TGTGCCAGTAGGTCGGTCGGACCGGGCACTGAAGCTTTCTTT. Its translation: CASRSVGPGTEAFF.

This clone was observed a single time. The V and J genes are TRBV7-2 and TRBJ2-3; D unclear. The CDR3 is 15 residues long. The germline CDR1 and CDR2 sequences are SGHTA and FQGNSA. The V end was cut by 2 bases, the J end by 0 bases, with 9 bases between. This CDR3 is CASSLILLSTDTQYF. For the CDR3, the DNA is TGTGCCAGCAGCTTAATATTGCTTAGCACAGATACGCAGTATTTT.

This clone was seen only a few times. This chain uses TRBV19 with TRBJ2-5, with TRBD1 matching over 7 bases. V was pared by 7 bases and J by 1 base, with 9 bases of the junction left unmatched. This CDR3 has 15 residues. Germline CDR1 reads LNHDA; CDR2 reads SQIVND (reference sequence). This chain's CDR3 is CASTSTGTAQETQYF. The CDR3 DNA sequence: TGTGCCAGTACCAGCACCGGGACAGCCCAAGAGACCCAGTACTTC.

This sequence joins TRBV7-9 and TRBJ1-1; TRBD1 agrees at 7 bases. CDR3 length: 13 amino acids. Looked up from germline, CDR1 is SEHNR and CDR2 is FQNEAQ (reference sequence). J lost 8 bases, V lost 7 bases, and 10 bases had no gene match. CDR3 loop: CASTLTGVGEAFF. The CDR3 DNA follows: TGTGCCAGCACCCTAACAGGGGTGGGGGAAGCTTTCTTT.